This T cell receptor (beta chain) was captured by sequencing in a study of blood T cell repertoires in COVID-19. There are a few counts of this clone. V lost 0 bases and J lost 8; bases outside the gene matches: 8. This CDR3 has 15 residues. Germline CDR1 SGHRS, CDR2 YFSETQ. This table comes from immunoSEQ multiplex PCR, and its TCRdb copy is limited to in-frame clones, with some not included. The profile shows some 91,000 clones, 70% to 90% of them singletons. The source of this sequence is a human donor in a cohort sampled during active COVID-19. The V gene is TRBV5-1, the J gene TRBJ1-2; the match to TRBD1 covers 9 bases. Sequencing was performed on peripheral blood. The CDR3 is CASSLGGTGSGGYTF. The CDR3 coding sequence is TGCGCCAGCAGCTTGGGGGGGACAGGGAGCGGCGGCTACACCTTC. The whole variable domain, remainder taken from reference TRBV5-1 and TRBJ1-2, is KAGVTQTPRYLIKTRGQQVTLSCSPISGHRSVSWYQQTPGQGLQFLFEYFSETQRNKGNFPGRFSGRQFSNSRSEMNVSTLELGDSALYLCASSLGGTGSGGYTFGSGTRLTVV.